The T cell receptor (beta chain) described here comes from a study of shared clonotypes between healthy human individuals. Naive-designated CD8 cells lacked CD45RO, were positively enriched for CCR7, and omitted terminally differentiated effector memory CD45RA+ cells. Losses at the gene ends were 5 bases for V and 6 bases for J; bases not matched to a gene: 3. Per the germline V gene, CDR1 is LNHDA and CDR2 is SQIVND (reference sequence). The CDR3 has 14 residues. Sequencing used immunoSEQ multiplex PCR; TCRdb keeps in-frame clones, though not all of them. The profile shows approximately 720,000 clones, about 91% of them singletons. This clone was counted a single time.

The TCR was taken from a man younger than 45 in good health. The gene calls are TRBV19 and TRBJ1-4, with 10 positions matching TRBD1. What was sequenced was naive CD8+ T cells sorted from blood. This chain's CDR3 is CASSVGQGDEKLFF. The CDR3 nucleotides are TGTGCCAGTAGTGTAGGACAGGGGGATGAAAAACTGTTTTTT.